Shown below are 3 T cell receptor beta chains from a single sample sequenced in a study of T cells after yellow fever vaccination. Each CDR3 protein is one row after TCRdb ran MiXCR on the 5' RACE reads. The table includes a few hundred thousand distinct CDR3 sequences, roughly 8.7% detected once. Sequenced material: PBMCs, taken on the day of the first yellow fever vaccination. The receptors derive from a man aged 18-30 years who received the YFV17D yellow fever vaccine.

This clonotype appeared a few times. The chain joins TRBV3-1 to TRBJ2-1; D possibly matches TRBD1 or TRBD2 (5 bases each). Germline lookup yields CDR1 LGHDT and CDR2 YNNKEL (reference sequence). The CDR3 has 14 amino acids. Deletions cut 4 bases from V and 10 bases from J, with 17 bases between. The CDR3 protein is CASSPSGSEREQFF. The CDR3 region has the DNA TGTGCCAGCAGCCCGTCAGGGTCTGAGCGGGAGCAGTTCTTC.

A single count supports this clonotype. This rearrangement joins TRBV3-1 to TRBJ2-5; TRBD2 matches at 7 bases. The CDR3 length is 13 residues. The germline V gene has CDR1 LGHDT and CDR2 YNNKEL (reference sequence). V gave up 4 bases and J gave up 4 bases; unmatched junction bases: 3. The CDR3 DNA sequence: TGTGCCAGCAGCCGGGGGGGGACAGAGACCCAGTACTTC. Its translation: CASSRGGTETQYF.

This clonotype was picked up a small number of times. The chain links TRBV29-1 to TRBJ2-3; D ambiguous. Germline V gene sequence: CDR1 SQVTM, CDR2 ANQGSEA. V was clipped by 4 bases and J by 4 bases, with 9 bases between them. This CDR3 is built from 12 residues. In nucleotides, the CDR3 is TGCAGCGTTGTCCCCGGCGCAGATACGCAGTATTTT. It is translated as CSVVPGADTQYF.